This is a list of T cell receptor beta chains from one sample in a study of blood T cell repertoires in COVID-19. Using immunoSEQ multiplex PCR, the repertoire was profiled, and TCRdb retains in-frame clones only, with some absent. The table has 150,000 or so clones, 65% to 85% seen once. The specimen sequenced was PBMCs or T cells enriched from blood (not recorded which). Every receptor here comes from a man between 65 and 80 years old who had been exposed to COVID-19. CDR3s include the opening cysteine and the closing phenylalanine or tryptophan. The D gene is left open where the match is weak. Size is omitted from some rows. Given values are once, few, many or a class for expanded clones.

length: 15; D: NA; V: TRBV18; J: TRBJ1-3; size: NA; DNA: TGTGCCAGCTCACCGGGGCAGTTCTCTGGAAACACCATATATTTT; CDR3: CASSPGQFSGNTIYF
length: 15; D: NA; V: TRBV2; J: TRBJ2-7; size: NA; DNA: TGTGCCAGCAGTCCTCAACGAGGGGGAGTCTACGAGCAGTACTTC; CDR3: CASSPQRGGVYEQYF
length: 14; D: NA; V: TRBV6-5; J: TRBJ2-3; size: NA; DNA: TGTGCCAGCAGCTCGACAACTAGCACAGATACGCAGTATTTT; CDR3: CASSSTTSTDTQYF
length: 18; D: TRBD1; V: TRBV11-2; J: TRBJ1-1; size: NA; DNA: TGTGCCAGCAGCTTAGTACCTGGTCCAGGGGGCGTGAACACTGAAGCTTTCTTT; CDR3: CASSLVPGPGGVNTEAFF
length: 18; D: TRBD2; V: TRBV7-2; J: TRBJ2-7; size: NA; DNA: TGTGCCAGCAGCTCACGACTAAGCGGGAGGTCCCCAGGATACGAGCAGTACTTC; CDR3: CASSSRLSGRSPGYEQYF
length: 14; D: TRBD2; V: TRBV7-9; J: TRBJ2-2; size: many; DNA: TGTGCCAGCCCAAAGCGGGAGATGGGCGGGGAGCTGTTTTTT; CDR3: CASPKREMGGELFF
length: 14; D: NA; V: TRBV7-9; J: TRBJ1-3; size: NA; DNA: TGTGCCAGCCGATCGACCGGGGAAGGAAACACCATATATTTT; CDR3: CASRSTGEGNTIYF
length: 15; D: TRBD1; V: TRBV27; J: TRBJ2-4; size: NA; DNA: TGTGCCAGCAGTTTATATAGGGACAGGGGAAACATTCAGTACTTC; CDR3: CASSLYRDRGNIQYF
length: 13; D: NA; V: TRBV6-5; J: TRBJ2-5; size: once; DNA: TGTGCCAGCAGGGCCTCGGGAGAAGAGACCCAGTACTTC; CDR3: CASRASGEETQYF
length: 13; D: TRBD1; V: TRBV11-2; J: TRBJ2-1; size: NA; DNA: TGTGCCAGCAGCTTAATGGGACAGGTAGAGCAGTTCTTC; CDR3: CASSLMGQVEQFF
length: 17; D: TRBD1; V: TRBV9; J: TRBJ2-5; size: NA; DNA: TGTGCCAGCAGCGTAGCGAGGGACAGGGGGGGACAAGAGACCCAGTACTTC; CDR3: CASSVARDRGGQETQYF
length: 16; D: NA; V: TRBV25-1; J: TRBJ2-2; size: NA; DNA: TGTGCCAGCAGACCCATGACAAGCCCGAATGCCGGGGAGCTGTTTTTT; CDR3: CASRPMTSPNAGELFF
length: 14; D: TRBD2; V: TRBV7-8; J: TRBJ2-7; size: NA; DNA: TGTGCCAGCAGCACGACTAGCGGGAGCTACGAGCAGTACTTC; CDR3: CASSTTSGSYEQYF
length: 15; D: TRBD1; V: TRBV6-5; J: TRBJ2-1; size: NA; DNA: TGTGCCAGCAGTCACCGGGACAGGGGTAGCCATGAGCAGTTCTTC; CDR3: CASSHRDRGSHEQFF
length: 15; D: NA; V: TRBV4-3; J: TRBJ2-1; size: NA; DNA: TGCGCCAGCAGCCTTTACGCCGACAGTTTCAATGAGCAGTTCTTC; CDR3: CASSLYADSFNEQFF
length: 17; D: TRBD2; V: TRBV3-1/TRBV3-2; J: TRBJ2-2; size: NA; DNA: TGTGCCAGCAGCCAACCCCTAGGGACTAGCGGCACCGGGGAGCTGTTTTTT; CDR3: CASSQPLGTSGTGELFF
length: 16; D: TRBD2; V: TRBV6-5; J: TRBJ2-1; size: few; DNA: TGTGCCAGCAGTTACTCTACTAGCGCGAAGTACAATGAGCAGTTCTTC; CDR3: CASSYSTSAKYNEQFF
length: 16; D: TRBD2; V: TRBV10-3; J: TRBJ2-1; size: NA; DNA: TGTGCCATCAGTGAGTCGACGGGGGGGGCCTACAATGAGCAGTTCTTC; CDR3: CAISESTGGAYNEQFF
length: 13; D: NA; V: TRBV12-3/TRBV12-4; J: TRBJ1-2; size: NA; DNA: TGTGCCAGCAGTTTTATTGCTAACTATGGCTACACCTTC; CDR3: CASSFIANYGYTF
length: 13; D: NA; V: TRBV4-1; J: TRBJ1-6; size: NA; DNA: TGCGCCAGCAGCCAAGATTCCGGTTCACCCCTCCACTTT; CDR3: CASSQDSGSPLHF
length: 15; D: NA; V: TRBV5-1; J: TRBJ1-6; size: NA; DNA: TGCGCCAGCAGCAAAAGCTGGGACACCAATTCACCCCTCCACTTT; CDR3: CASSKSWDTNSPLHF
length: 14; D: NA; V: TRBV7-9; J: TRBJ2-1; size: NA; DNA: TGTGCCAGCAGCTTAGGTGGGCAGGGCAATGAGCAGTTCTTC; CDR3: CASSLGGQGNEQFF
length: 17; D: TRBD2; V: TRBV24-1; J: TRBJ2-1; size: NA; DNA: TGTGCCACCAGTGGCGTGGGAGGGTACGGCTCCTACAATGAGCAGTTCTTC; CDR3: CATSGVGGYGSYNEQFF
length: 12; D: NA; V: TRBV28; J: TRBJ2-1; size: few; DNA: TGTGCCAGCAGTTTTACTAGTAGTGAGCAGTTCTTC; CDR3: CASSFTSSEQFF